The clone carrying this TCR beta chain was observed a few times. Its target is unknown. Per germline, CDR1 SGDLS and CDR2 YYNGEE. This CDR3 is built from 14 residues. The V end lost 3 bases, the J end lost 2 bases, and 11 bases lay between the germline ends. This record comes from a study of T cells after yellow fever vaccination. Study-wide context: SMART-Seq v4 Ultra Low Input prepared the low-cell-number fractions.

A universal primer site and UMIs were added as TCR cDNA was made by 5'RACE template switching. TCRdb re-called the 5' RACE reads through MiXCR, storing one row per CDR3 protein. The table includes hundreds of thousands of distinct CDR3 sequences, roughly an eighth detected once. Findings and caveats of the study: A limited proportion of clonotypes was detected within both the CD4 and CD8 compartments. Most primary-vaccination clones reappeared after the booster (about 97% CD4, 85% to 90% CD8).

The chain is built from TRBV9 and TRBJ2-5; possibly TRBD2 for D (5 bases). The clonotype was recovered from a young man who received the YFV17D yellow fever vaccine. The sample consisted of PBMCs, taken on the day of the yellow fever booster vaccination. DNA for the CDR3: TGTGCCAGCAGCGCCGGACTCCGACAAGAGACCCAGTACTTC. Its protein product is CASSAGLRQETQYF. Filled out from reference TRBV9 and TRBJ2-5, the complete variable domain reads DSGVTQTPKHLITATGQRVTLRCSPRSGDLSVYWYQQSLDQGLQFLIQYYNGEERAKGNILERFSAQQFPDLHSELNLSSLELGDSALYFCASSAGLRQETQYFGPGTRLLVL.